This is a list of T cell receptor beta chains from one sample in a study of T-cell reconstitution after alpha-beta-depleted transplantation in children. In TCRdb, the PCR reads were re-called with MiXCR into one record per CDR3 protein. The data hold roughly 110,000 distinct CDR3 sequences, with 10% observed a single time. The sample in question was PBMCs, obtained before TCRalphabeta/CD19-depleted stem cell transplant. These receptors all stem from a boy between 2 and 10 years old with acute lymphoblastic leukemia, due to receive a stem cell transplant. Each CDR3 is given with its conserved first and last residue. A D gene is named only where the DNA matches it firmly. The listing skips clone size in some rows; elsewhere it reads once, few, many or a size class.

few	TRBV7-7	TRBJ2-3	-	TGTGCTAGCAGCTTAAGTATCGGAGATACGCAGTATTTT	CASSLSIGDTQYF
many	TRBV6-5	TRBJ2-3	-	TGTGCCAGCAGTTACTCCCCCCCGTGGGCTGCCGGCACAGATACGCAGTATTTT	CASSYSPPWAAGTDTQYF
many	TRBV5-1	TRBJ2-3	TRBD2	TGCGCCAGCAGCAATTTAGCGGGAGGTATCGCAGATACGCAGTATTTT	CASSNLAGGIADTQYF
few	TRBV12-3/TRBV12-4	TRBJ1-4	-	TGTGCCAGCAGTCCTGGGGGACTAAATGACAAACTGTTTTTT	CASSPGGLNDKLFF
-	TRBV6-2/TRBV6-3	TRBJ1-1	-	TGTGCCAGCAGCCATAAATCAGGGTGGTACACTGAAGCTTTCTTT	CASSHKSGWYTEAFF
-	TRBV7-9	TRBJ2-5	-	TGTGCCAGCAGCTTAGCTAATCTACGGGCGGCCCAAGAGACCCAGTACTTC	CASSLANLRAAQETQYF
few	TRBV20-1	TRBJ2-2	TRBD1	TGCAGTGCTAGGGGGACAGGAGAACCCACCGGGGAGCTGTTTTTT	CSARGTGEPTGELFF
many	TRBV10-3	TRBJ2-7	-	TGTGCCATCGAGCAGGTGAAGTTCGGTGTGCAGTACTTC	CAIEQVKFGVQYF
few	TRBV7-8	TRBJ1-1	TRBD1	TGTGCCAGCAGCTCGAGGGGGCTAACTGAAGCTTTCTTT	CASSSRGLTEAFF
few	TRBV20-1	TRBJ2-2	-	TGCAGTGCTAGAGGGCCCGTCACCGGGGAGCTGTTTTTT	CSARGPVTGELFF
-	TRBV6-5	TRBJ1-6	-	TGTGCCAGCAGTTACTCGAGGCAGACGAGCTCCTATAATTCACCCCTCCACTTT	CASSYSRQTSSYNSPLHF
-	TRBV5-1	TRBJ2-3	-	TGCGCCAGCAGATGGGACACTAGCACAGATACGCAGTATTTT	CASRWDTSTDTQYF
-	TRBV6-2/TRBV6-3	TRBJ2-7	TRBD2	TGTGCCAGCAGTTACCGACTAGCGGGAGCACTATCGGGGGAGCAGTACTTC	CASSYRLAGALSGEQYF
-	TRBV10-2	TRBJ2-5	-	TGCGCCAGCACCGGGACTGGACAAGAGACCCAGTACTTC	CASTGTGQETQYF
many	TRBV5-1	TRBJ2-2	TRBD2	TGCGCCAGCAGCCCGGGAGGGCGGCTTAACACCGGGGAGCTGTTTTTT	CASSPGGRLNTGELFF
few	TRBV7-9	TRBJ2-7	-	TGTGCCAGCAGCTTAATATCGAACGAGCAGTACTTC	CASSLISNEQYF
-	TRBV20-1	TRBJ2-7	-	TGCAGTGCAATAAGACAGAACGAGCAGTACTTC	CSAIRQNEQYF
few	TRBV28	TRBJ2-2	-	TGTGCCAGCAGTTTACTGACCGGGGAGCTGTTTTTT	CASSLLTGELFF
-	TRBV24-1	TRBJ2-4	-	TGTGCCACCAGTGAGCGACCAGGGGAGTTGGGAAACATTCAGTACTTC	CATSERPGELGNIQYF
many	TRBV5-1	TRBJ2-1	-	TGCGCCAGCAGCTCCTACAATGAGCAGTTCTTC	CASSSYNEQFF
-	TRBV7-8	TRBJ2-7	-	TGTGCCAGCAGCCCCCTCCCCGCGGGCGAGCAGTACTTC	CASSPLPAGEQYF
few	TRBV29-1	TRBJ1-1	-	TGCAGCGCATACTCTACAGTGAACACTGAAGCTTTCTTT	CSAYSTVNTEAFF
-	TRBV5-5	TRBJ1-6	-	TGTGCCAGCAGCTTGGAACCGGGCCGTGGTAATTCACCCCTCCACTTT	CASSLEPGRGNSPLHF
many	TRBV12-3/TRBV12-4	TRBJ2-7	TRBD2	TGTGCCAGCAGTCTTGGGACTAGCGGGAGCTCCTACGAGCAGTACTTC	CASSLGTSGSSYEQYF
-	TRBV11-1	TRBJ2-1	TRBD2	TGTGCCAGCAGCTCGCAACGGGGACTAGCGGGAGAGGCGCGCTCCTACAATGAGCAGTTCTTC	CASSSQRGLAGEARSYNEQFF
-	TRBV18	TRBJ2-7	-	TGTGCCAGCTCACCCTCGACAGGCTTGGGAGGTGGCGAGCAGTACTTC	CASSPSTGLGGGEQYF
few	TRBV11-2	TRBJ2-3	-	TGTGCCAGCAGCTTTTCTCCCGGACTCACAGATACGCAGTATTTT	CASSFSPGLTDTQYF
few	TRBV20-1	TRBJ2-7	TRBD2	TGCAGTGCTAAACCCCCCGGGGTAGCGGGGGGCTACGAGCAGTACTTC	CSAKPPGVAGGYEQYF
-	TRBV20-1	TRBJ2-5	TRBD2	TGCAGTGCTATCGGGACTAGACAAGAGACCCAGTACTTC	CSAIGTRQETQYF
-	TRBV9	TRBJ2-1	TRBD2	TGTGCCAGCAGCGTAGAACTAGCGGGAGGGCCTGGCAATGAGCAGTTCTTC	CASSVELAGGPGNEQFF
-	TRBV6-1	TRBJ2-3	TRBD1	TGTGCCTCCTGCCAAGCGGGGACAGGGGTCACAGATACGCAGTATTTT	CASCQAGTGVTDTQYF
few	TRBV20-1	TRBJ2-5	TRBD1	TGCAGTGCTAGAGATACGACAGGGGATGAGACCCAGTACTTC	CSARDTTGDETQYF
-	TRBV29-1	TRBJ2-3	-	TGCAGCGTTGAAAGCCGCCAGGGGCCCGCAGATACGCAGTATTTT	CSVESRQGPADTQYF
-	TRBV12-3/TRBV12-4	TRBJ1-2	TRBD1	TGTGCCAGCAGTTTTTATGGCAGGGGGCTTAACTATGGCTACACCTTC	CASSFYGRGLNYGYTF
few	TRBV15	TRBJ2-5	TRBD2	TGTGCCACCAGTAGCGGGAGGAGTCAAGAGACCCAGTACTTC	CATSSGRSQETQYF
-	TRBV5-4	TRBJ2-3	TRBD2	TGTGCCAGCAGCTCGACTAGCGGGATCGGCAAGCCACAGTATTTT	CASSSTSGIGKPQYF
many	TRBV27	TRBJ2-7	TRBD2	TGTGCCAGCAGTTTCAGCGGGAGGGCCTACGAGCAGTACTTC	CASSFSGRAYEQYF
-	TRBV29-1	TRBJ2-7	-	TGCAGCGCCATGGAGGACCCTGCGTCCGAGCAGTACTTC	CSAMEDPASEQYF
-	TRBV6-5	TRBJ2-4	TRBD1	TGTGCCAGCAGTTACGGAGGACAGGGTGGGGACATTCAGTACTTC	CASSYGGQGGDIQYF
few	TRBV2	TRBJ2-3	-	TGTGCCAGCAGTGAAGATCACGCGCCTCGCACAGATACGCAGTATTTT	CASSEDHAPRTDTQYF